This entry concerns a single TCR beta chain. These data are taken from a study of blood T cell repertoires in COVID-19. In the source study's methods: How many nucleated cells were present was estimated from reference gene primer amplification. Sequencing was performed with immunoSEQ multiplex PCR; in TCRdb, only in-frame clones are kept and a portion is missing. V and J calls and clone size are those listed in that table; D and trimming were worked out from the DNA. In the table there are around 120,000 clones, around 83% of which are singletons. Germline CDR1 is SGDLS and CDR2 is YYNGEE. The CDR3 loop spans 16 amino acids. V shed 2 bases and J 3 bases; nucleotides not matched to a gene: 7.

The clonotype comes from a man older than 75 with active or convalescent COVID-19. The chain links TRBV9 to TRBJ2-5, with 10 nucleotides matching TRBD2. The sequenced sample was peripheral blood. In nucleotides, the CDR3 is TGTGCCAGCAGCGTTTCAAGCGGGGGGGCCGAAGAGACCCAGTACTTC. This sequence encodes CASSVSSGGAEETQYF.